This T cell receptor beta chain was found in a study (dated by TCRdb to the mid-2010s). About the study as a whole: Whether tumor-infiltrating Tregs in breast cancer are recruited from blood Tregs or converted in situ from other CD4+ T cell subsets was tested. Findings and caveats that apply to the study as a whole: The larger-cohort validation was restricted to a single TCR beta V-J rearrangement rather than whole repertoires. The greatest overlap of tumor-infiltrating Treg TCR alpha and beta sequences was observed with tumor naive CD4+ T cells, followed by blood naive CD4+ T cells. Tumor memory CD4+ T cell TCR gene usage was found to cluster with blood and lymph node memory CD4+ cells and with lymph node naive CD4+ cells.

CDR1 and CDR2 are read off the germline V gene as SGHRS and YFSETQ. V is reduced by 5 bases and J by 5 bases, leaving a spacing of 15 bases between them. Counted from cysteine to phenylalanine, this CDR3 has 14 amino acids. The retained sequence is limited to the CDR3, 42 bases, with the frame set at the first base. To note about this clonotype: Its antigen target is currently unknown. Base qualities are not provided; no much larger clone lies one nucleotide away.

Full-length TCR variable regions were amplified by 5' RACE PCR with constant-region reverse primers, followed by semi-nested PCR with Nested Universal Primer A. Using the ReliaPrep RNA Cell Miniprep System, total RNA was extracted, and the SMARTer RACE 5'/3' Kit was then used to reverse transcribe the RNA into 5'RACE-ready cDNA. Multiplex adaptors were used to barcode the full-length TCR alpha and beta libraries, which were then sequenced on an Illumina MiSeq. In the original analysis: For each of nine subset-tissue groups, sequencing data from the five patients were pooled, and the groups were compared by unsupervised clustering of TCR gene usage. Repertoire similarity was calculated with the Morisita-Horn index, weighting shared sequences by their contribution to each repertoire. TCRdb handled the public reads itself, with Q25 trimming in fastp and clone calling in MiXCR, and kept productive beta chains. Records with the same CDR3 protein are collapsed into one entry carrying the most frequent genes and DNA. The V and J calls shown here were made by TCRdb, not taken from the authors' results. For this sample there are 60,000 to 65,000 distinct CDR3 sequences; 22% appear just once. The ten largest clones take up about 3% of the sample.

Memory CD4+ T cells were isolated as CD4+CD45RO+CD25- cells. Tregs, naive and memory CD4+ T cells from tumor, blood and ipsilateral draining lymph nodes of about 5 breast cancer patients underwent full-length TCR alpha and beta sequencing. Tumor tissue, along with lymph nodes from ipsilateral axillary dissection, was perfused with PBS, minced, and then digested using collagenase I and hyaluronidase. Ficoll density gradient centrifugation was used to isolate mononuclear cells from either lymph nodes or roughly 50 ml of peripheral blood. A purity exceeding 90% was confirmed by FACS for the sorted cell populations.

The rearrangement combines TRBV5-1 with TRBJ2-3; a tentative D call is TRBD2 (6 bases match). The receptor was derived from a female donor with breast cancer. Sample: memory CD4+ T cells sorted from a lymph node. The sample's cell subset or site label, decoded: memory CD4+ T cells, CD4+CD45RO+CD25-. The CDR3 region has the sequence CASSSGGDEDTQYF. The nucleotide sequence is given as TGCGCCAGCAGTTCCGGCGGGGATGAAGATACGCAGTATTTT. When the CDR3 is completed using the reference TRBV5-1 and TRBJ2-3 genes on either side, the full variable domain is KAGVTQTPRYLIKTRGQQVTLSCSPISGHRSVSWYQQTPGQGLQFLFEYFSETQRNKGNFPGRFSGRQFSNSRSEMNVSTLELGDSALYLCASSSGGDEDTQYFGPGTRLTVL.